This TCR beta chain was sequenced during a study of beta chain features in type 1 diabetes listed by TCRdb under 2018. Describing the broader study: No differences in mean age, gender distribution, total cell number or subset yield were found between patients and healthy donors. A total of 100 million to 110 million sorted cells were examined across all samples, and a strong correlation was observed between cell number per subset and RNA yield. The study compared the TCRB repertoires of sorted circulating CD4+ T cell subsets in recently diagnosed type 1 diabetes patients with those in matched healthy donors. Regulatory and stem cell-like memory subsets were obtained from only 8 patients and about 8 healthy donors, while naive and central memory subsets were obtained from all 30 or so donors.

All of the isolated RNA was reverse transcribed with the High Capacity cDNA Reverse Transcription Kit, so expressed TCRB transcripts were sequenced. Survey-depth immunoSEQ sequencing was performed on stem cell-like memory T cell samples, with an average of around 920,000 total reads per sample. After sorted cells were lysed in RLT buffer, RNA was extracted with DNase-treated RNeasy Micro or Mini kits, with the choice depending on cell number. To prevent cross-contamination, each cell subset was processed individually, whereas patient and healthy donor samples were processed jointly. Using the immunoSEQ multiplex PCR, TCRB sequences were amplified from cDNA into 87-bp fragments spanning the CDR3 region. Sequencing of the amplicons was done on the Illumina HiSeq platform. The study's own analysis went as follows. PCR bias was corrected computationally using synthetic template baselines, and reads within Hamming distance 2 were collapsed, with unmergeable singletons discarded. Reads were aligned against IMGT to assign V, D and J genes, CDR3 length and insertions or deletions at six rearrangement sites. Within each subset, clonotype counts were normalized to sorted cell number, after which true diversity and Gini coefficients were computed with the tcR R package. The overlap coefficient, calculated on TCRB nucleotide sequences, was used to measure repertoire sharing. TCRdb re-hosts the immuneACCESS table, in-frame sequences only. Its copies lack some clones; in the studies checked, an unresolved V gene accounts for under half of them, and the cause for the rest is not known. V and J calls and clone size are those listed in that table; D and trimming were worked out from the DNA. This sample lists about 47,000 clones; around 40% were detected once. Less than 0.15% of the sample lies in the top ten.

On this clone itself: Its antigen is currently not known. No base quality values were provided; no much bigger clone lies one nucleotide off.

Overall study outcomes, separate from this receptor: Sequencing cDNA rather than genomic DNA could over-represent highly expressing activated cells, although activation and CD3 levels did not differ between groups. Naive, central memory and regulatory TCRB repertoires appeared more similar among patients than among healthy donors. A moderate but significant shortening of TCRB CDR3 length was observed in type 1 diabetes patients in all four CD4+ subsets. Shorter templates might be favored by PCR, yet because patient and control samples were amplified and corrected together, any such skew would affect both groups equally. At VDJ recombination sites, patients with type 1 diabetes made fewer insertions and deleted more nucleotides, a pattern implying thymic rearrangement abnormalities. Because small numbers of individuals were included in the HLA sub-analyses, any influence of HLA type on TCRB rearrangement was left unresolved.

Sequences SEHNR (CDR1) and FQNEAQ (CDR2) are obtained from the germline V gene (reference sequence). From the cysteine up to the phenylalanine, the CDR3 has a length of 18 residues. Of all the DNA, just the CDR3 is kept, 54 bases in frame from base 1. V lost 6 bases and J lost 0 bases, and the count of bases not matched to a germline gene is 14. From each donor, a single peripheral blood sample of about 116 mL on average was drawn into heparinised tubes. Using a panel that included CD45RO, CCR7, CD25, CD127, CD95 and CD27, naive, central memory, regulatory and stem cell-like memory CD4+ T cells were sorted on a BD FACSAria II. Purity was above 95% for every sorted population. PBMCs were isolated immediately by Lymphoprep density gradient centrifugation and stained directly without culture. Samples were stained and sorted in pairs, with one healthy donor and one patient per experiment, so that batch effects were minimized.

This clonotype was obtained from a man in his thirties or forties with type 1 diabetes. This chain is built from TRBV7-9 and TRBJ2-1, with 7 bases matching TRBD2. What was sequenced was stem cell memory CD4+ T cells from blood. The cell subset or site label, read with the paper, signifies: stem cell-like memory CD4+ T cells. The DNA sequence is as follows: TGTGCCAGCAGGCCTCCCCCCCGGGGAGGGAGCTCCTACAATGAGCAGTTCTTC. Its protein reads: CASRPPPRGGSSYNEQFF.